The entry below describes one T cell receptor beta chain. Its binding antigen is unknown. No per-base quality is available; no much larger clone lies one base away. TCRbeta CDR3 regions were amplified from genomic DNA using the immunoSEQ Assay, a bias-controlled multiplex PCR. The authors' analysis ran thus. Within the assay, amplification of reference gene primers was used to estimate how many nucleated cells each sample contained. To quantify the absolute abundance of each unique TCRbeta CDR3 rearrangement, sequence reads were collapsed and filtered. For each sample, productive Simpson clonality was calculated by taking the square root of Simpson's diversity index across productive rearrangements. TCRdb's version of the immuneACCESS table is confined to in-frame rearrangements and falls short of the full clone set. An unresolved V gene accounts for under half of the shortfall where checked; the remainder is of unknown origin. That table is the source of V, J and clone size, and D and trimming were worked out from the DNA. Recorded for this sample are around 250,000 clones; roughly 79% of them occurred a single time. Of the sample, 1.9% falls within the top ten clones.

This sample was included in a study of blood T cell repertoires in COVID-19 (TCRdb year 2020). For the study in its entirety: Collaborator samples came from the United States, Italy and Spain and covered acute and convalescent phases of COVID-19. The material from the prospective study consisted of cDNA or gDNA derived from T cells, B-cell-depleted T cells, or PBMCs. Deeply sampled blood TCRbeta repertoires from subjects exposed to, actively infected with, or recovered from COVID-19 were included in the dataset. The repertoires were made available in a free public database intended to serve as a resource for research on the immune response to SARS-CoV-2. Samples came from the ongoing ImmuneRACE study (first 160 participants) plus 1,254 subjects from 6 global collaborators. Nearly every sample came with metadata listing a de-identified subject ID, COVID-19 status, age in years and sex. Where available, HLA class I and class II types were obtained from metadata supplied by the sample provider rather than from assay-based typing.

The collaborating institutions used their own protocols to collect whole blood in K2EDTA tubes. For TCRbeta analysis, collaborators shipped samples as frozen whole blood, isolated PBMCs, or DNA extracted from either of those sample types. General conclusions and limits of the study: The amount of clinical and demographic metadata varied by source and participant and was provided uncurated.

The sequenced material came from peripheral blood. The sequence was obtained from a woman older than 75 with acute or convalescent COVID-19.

The CDR3 reads as follows: CASSTGQENSPLHF. The DNA reads as follows: TGCGCCAGCAGCACCGGACAGGAGAATTCACCCCTCCACTTT. This receptor chain uses TRBV5-1 and TRBJ1-6; 7 junctional bases match TRBD1. Compared with germline, V lacks 4 bases and J lacks 7 bases; bases without a gene match: 5. CDR1 SGHRS and CDR2 YFSETQ are derived from the germline V gene. Inclusive of the bounding cysteine and phenylalanine, the CDR3 is 14 residues long. Left in the record is the CDR3 DNA by itself, 42 bases read in frame from the first base.